This TCR beta chain is drawn from a study of cytomegalovirus exposure and HLA in healthy donors. Study context: There were roughly 80 million unique TCRs (from HLA-typed donors) in an early data release.

Study-wide results and caveats: In vitro experiments confirmed that a few CMV-associated chains were specific for CMV antigens.

It was with 60 Vbeta and 13 Jbeta primers that the PCR ran. The method was immunoSEQ multiplex PCR; TCRdb's version includes in-frame clones alone and lacks a portion of them. The sample has over 150,000 clones, 65% to 90% seen once. CDR1 is SGHTA and CDR2 is FQGNSA in the germline V gene. The V and J ends lost 5 bases and 4 bases, in that order; junction bases with no gene match: 11. The CDR3 runs 16 residues. The table lists this clone with a count of one. Its specificity is unknown. This receptor was identified in a man aged 50 to 60 in good health and CMV-seropositive. This sequence joins TRBV7-2 and TRBJ2-3; 8 nucleotides align to TRBD2. Material for sequencing was PBMCs. The CDR3 loop reads CASSPDSGKGADTQYF. The DNA of the CDR3 is TGTGCCAGCAGCCCAGATAGCGGGAAGGGCGCAGATACGCAGTATTTT. Combining the CDR3 with reference TRBV7-2 and TRBJ2-3 gives the whole variable domain GAGVSQSPSNKVTEKGKDVELRCDPISGHTALYWYRQSLGQGLEFLIYFQGNSAPDKSGLPSDRFSAERTGGSVSTLTIQRTQQEDSAVYLCASSPDSGKGADTQYFGPGTRLTVL.